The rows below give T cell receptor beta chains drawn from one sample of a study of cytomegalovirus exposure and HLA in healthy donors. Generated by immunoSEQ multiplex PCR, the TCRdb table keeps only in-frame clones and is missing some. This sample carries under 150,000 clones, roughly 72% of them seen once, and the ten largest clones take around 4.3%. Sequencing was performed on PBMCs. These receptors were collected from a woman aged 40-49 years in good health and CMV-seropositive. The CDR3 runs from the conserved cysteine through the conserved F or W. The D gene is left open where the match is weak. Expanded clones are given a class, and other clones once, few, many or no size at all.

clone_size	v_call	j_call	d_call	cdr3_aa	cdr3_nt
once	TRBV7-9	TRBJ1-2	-	CASSSTDSRRTF	TGTGCCAGCAGCTCGACGGACAGCCGAAGAACCTTC
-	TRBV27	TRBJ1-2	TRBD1	CASRGTGGRYGYTF	TGTGCCAGCAGAGGGACAGGGGGTCGGTATGGCTACACCTTC
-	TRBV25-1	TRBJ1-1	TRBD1	CASSGYGTGLEEAFF	TGTGCCAGCAGTGGATATGGGACAGGGCTTGAGGAAGCTTTCTTT
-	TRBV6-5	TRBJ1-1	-	CASSLTQNTEAFF	TGTGCCAGCAGTCTTACACAGAACACTGAAGCTTTCTTT
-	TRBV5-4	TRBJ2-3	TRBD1	CASSSRQGTDTQYF	TGTGCCAGCAGCAGTAGACAGGGGACAGATACGCAGTATTTT
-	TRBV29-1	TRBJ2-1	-	CSVSSSYNEQFF	TGCAGCGTTTCTAGCTCCTACAATGAGCAGTTCTTC
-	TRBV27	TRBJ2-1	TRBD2	CASSLVGLYNEQFF	TGTGCCAGCAGTTTGGTGGGACTATACAATGAGCAGTTCTTC
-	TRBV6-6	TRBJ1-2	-	CASSLVGPSYTF	TGTGCCAGCAGCCTTGTGGGGCCCTCTTACACCTTC
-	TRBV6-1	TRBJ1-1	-	CASSELQTTEAFF	TGTGCCAGCAGTGAATTACAGACCACTGAAGCTTTCTTT
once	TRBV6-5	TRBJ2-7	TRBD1	CASSRDRGSEQYF	TGTGCCAGCAGTCGGGACAGGGGTAGCGAGCAGTACTTC
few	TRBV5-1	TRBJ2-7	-	CASSSVGGYEQYF	TGCGCCAGCAGCTCTGTGGGGGGATACGAGCAGTACTTC
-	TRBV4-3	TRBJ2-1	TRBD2	CASSRIGRDEQFF	TGCGCCAGCAGCCGGATCGGGAGGGATGAGCAGTTCTTC
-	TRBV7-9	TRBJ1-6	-	CASSPGGAVYNSPLHF	TGTGCCAGCAGCCCGGGTGGGGCAGTTTATAATTCACCCCTCCACTTT
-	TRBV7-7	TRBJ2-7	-	CASKRGLTYEQYF	TGTGCTAGCAAAAGGGGGTTGACCTACGAGCAGTACTTC
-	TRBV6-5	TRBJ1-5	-	CASSRSGVQPQHF	TGTGCCAGCAGTCGCTCGGGGGTTCAGCCCCAGCATTTT
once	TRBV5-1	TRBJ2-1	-	CASSSPPRDNEQFF	TGCGCCAGCAGCTCCCCCCCCCGGGACAATGAGCAGTTCTTC